This TCR beta chain originates from a study of cytomegalovirus exposure and HLA in healthy donors (dated by TCRdb to 2015 to 2018). Study-level background: An earlier analysis of roughly 570 of the donors reported about 260 Gb of sequence data and 90 million to 120 million unique TCR beta sequences obtained from about 170 million T cells. Donor age, sex, ethnicity and CMV serostatus were compiled alongside the repertoire data. Because of strong linkage in the cohort, five DR-DQ haplotypes were treated as single units for association and clustering. Typing coverage differed by locus: A, B, C, DRB1 and DQB1 were typed in roughly 629-630 donors, DQA1 in around 500, DPA1 in 606, and DPB1 in just under 490. An early release that covered approximately 600 HLA-typed donors contained approximately 300 gigabases of sequencing data and tens of millions of unique TCR sequences. Besides the first cohort of around 700 subjects, a separate validation cohort made up of 120 different subjects was used. Genome-wide SNP genotypes for about 65% of the 666 donors were used in a later genetic analysis, which treated that subset as a discovery cohort. In the later analysis, no new phenotypic data were used to find candidate immune exposures; instead, reliance was placed on TCR beta sequences and their occurrence across donors. The study aimed to test whether cataloging public T cell receptors could reveal signatures of past pathogen exposure. An earlier analysis of 587 of the donors applied high-throughput TCR beta sequencing to assess whether each TCR beta V gene segment acted as functional or pseudogenic. All discovery cohort repertoires had been generated on a single sequencing platform. The study combined high-throughput TCR immunosequencing, statistical association of individual TCRs with disease status, and machine learning to predict cytomegalovirus infection status. A later analysis re-analyzed previously published TCR beta repertoires from 550 to 700 donors and added high-resolution HLA genotyping to study TCR occurrence patterns. On average, roughly 200,000 unique TCR beta nucleotide sequences were sequenced per donor among fewer than 500 genotyped donors of the cohort, with about 17% of those sequences being non-productive. The T cell repertoires of about 700 subjects were profiled by immunosequencing and related to cytomegalovirus serostatus. Of the roughly 400 genotyped donors, over 65% fell in the genetic ancestry cluster associated with self-reported Caucasian donors. Class I and class II HLA loci were covered by the typing at four-digit resolution.

Reading the germline V gene gives CDR1 KGHSH and CDR2 LQKENI. V lost 2 bases and J lost 4 bases; the stretch between them is 10 bases long. Spanning cysteine to phenylalanine, the CDR3 consists of 14 amino acids. Only the CDR3 DNA stays, 42 bases, in frame from base 1. The cohort comprised around 700 healthy bone marrow donors. At the time of sampling, all cohort members were nominally healthy, though unrecorded immune exposures were likely present. The donor tested CMV seropositive and was one of the 289 seropositive cohort members. Each donor provided a peripheral blood sample, and peripheral blood mononuclear cells were used for TCR beta sequencing. The Qiagen DNeasy Blood Extraction Kit was used to extract genomic DNA from the blood cell samples. Study-wide findings and limitations: Presence/absence analyses assumed roughly uniform sequencing depth across donors, an assumption that may not hold. The cohort was sequenced for TCR beta chains only, and without alpha or paired-chain data the features that could be detected were limited. Some IMGT-functional V segments, including TRBV6-2 and TRBV6-3, could not be told apart with the 87-base-pair reads, so those segments were excluded. In an earlier analysis of fewer than 700 of the donors, most TCR beta V segments appeared in productive rearrangements about 87% or about 30% of the time, broadly matching IMGT annotations. While some public TCRs were present in many individuals, most TCR sequences turned up only very rarely across donors. Correlated functional status among segregating V segments might reflect linkage disequilibrium, but an unknown experimental factor could not be ruled out. According to the authors, the approach could potentially be generalized to other disease states and immunological phenotypes. A further reported finding was that TCR beta sequences accurately predicted the HLA-A and HLA-B alleles for most subjects in the first cohort. The classifier was reported to diagnose cytomegalovirus status with high specificity and sensitivity in both the original and validation cohorts. In a later genetic analysis, a missense DCLRE1C variant was associated with V-gene and J-gene trimming of TCR beta chains, and the association was replicated in an independent cohort. Because HLA typing was missing for some donors at each locus, association tests included only the typed subset. A later analysis reported that several top co-occurrence clusters appeared linked to parvovirus B19, influenza, CMV and Epstein-Barr virus. The study listed 164 TCR beta chains as associated with cytomegalovirus. A later analysis found that most CMV-associated TCR beta chains appeared HLA-restricted, with HLA associations seemingly driven largely by CMV exposure. Assigning TCR associations to individual alleles was difficult when HLA alleles, especially DR and DQ, strongly co-occurred. In vitro tests confirmed that three of the cytomegalovirus-associated TCR beta chains recognize cytomegalovirus antigens. At a false discovery rate of 0.05, a later analysis linked 16,951 TCR beta sequences to specific HLA alleles. In a later analysis, HLA-associated TCR beta chains were found to be more clonally expanded and to have lower generation probabilities than equally common non-associated chains. Immune exposure information for the cohort was limited to CMV serostatus. A cluster of highly shared sequence variants was judged likely to be a technical artifact of the sequencing pipeline. In a later genetic analysis, fewer N-insertions in productive TCRs were reported among donors in an Asian-associated ancestry cluster than the roughly 700-donor mean. In a later analysis, TCR association rates were found to vary across HLA loci, with the most associated TCRs seen for DRB1 alleles and the fewest for HLA-C alleles. The earlier analysis of 450 to 700 of the donors excluded approximately 17 rarely observed V segments, including chromosome 9 orphons, because counts were too low.

Remarks on this clone: Its antigen remains undetermined. No base quality information exists; no much larger clone differs at one position.

Libraries were constructed by the immunoSEQ multiplex PCR assay. For the multiplex PCR, a mixture combining 60 forward primers for TCR Vbeta segments and 13 reverse primers for TCR Jbeta segments was used. The CDR3 region of rearranged TCR beta genes was amplified from genomic DNA by a multiplex PCR assay. The amplified TCR beta libraries were sequenced on the Illumina HiSeq System as 87-base-pair reads. The original methods were these. In a later analysis, tens of millions of unique TCR beta chains were counted across the roughly 670 repertoires, and approximately 11 million of these chains were shared by at least two donors. A nearest-neighbor algorithm error-corrected the raw reads and collapsed the reads into unique sequences, merging closely related sequences to remove PCR and sequencing errors. Alignment of CDR3 sequences to IMGT reference sequences was used to assign V, D and J gene segments. Each retained sequence needed at least a six-nucleotide match to both a V gene segment and a J gene segment. A rearrangement counted as productive if the CDR3 had no stop codons and remained in frame with V and J, and every other rearrangement counted as non-productive. CDR3 was defined according to IMGT convention as the region running from the second conserved V-encoded cysteine to the conserved J-encoded phenylalanine. Sequences without an unambiguous match to a single V gene segment were excluded from the earlier analysis of a few hundred of the donors. An earlier analysis of over 450 of the donors classified V segments as functional when productive rearrangements were above 56.7% and as segregating when the standard deviation between donors was above 5%. A statistical classification framework was built for diagnosing cytomegalovirus status from the catalog of TCR beta chain sequences. A later analysis assigned V and J genes by comparing TCR nucleotide sequences with IMGT/GENE-DB human TR gene sequences. A later analysis assigned CDR3 sequences and most-parsimonious VDJ recombination scenarios with the TCRdist pipeline. In a later analysis, each TCR beta chain was defined by its CDR3 amino acid sequence together with its V-gene family, and reads without a unique V-gene family were excluded. In a later analysis, approximately 640 highly shared, low-generation-probability nucleotide sequences were removed to address suspected cross-contamination and a sequencing artifact. A later analysis calculated a clonal expansion index for each public chain from normalized within-repertoire ranks of inferred template counts. A later analysis computed generation probabilities with a VDJ recombination model fitted to out-of-frame rearrangements, and checked the results against IGoR. A later analysis scored TCR-TCR, TCR-HLA and TCR-CMV co-occurrence with hypergeometric tests, applying a repertoire-size bias correction to TCR pairs. A later analysis estimated false discovery rates by permuting HLA or CMV assignments 20 times. A later analysis grouped co-occurring TCRs with DBSCAN, adding TCRdist sequence similarity when clustering within HLA-allele-positive subsets. Repertoires with fewer than 30,000 or more than 120,000 public chains were left out of co-occurrence clustering, as were five repertoires with anomalous nucleotide sharing. TCRdb limited this immuneACCESS table to in-frame rearrangements with V and J called. A share of clones is missing; checked studies link under half to unresolved V genes, and the rest is unexplained. V and J calls and clone size follow that table, whereas D and trimming were derived from the DNA. Here the sample has roughly 95,000 clones; 75% to 85% occur a single time. The ten largest make up approximately 3% of the sample.

This TCR was recovered from a man younger than 45 in good health and CMV-seropositive. Sequenced material: PBMCs. This chain is built from TRBV18 and TRBJ2-3; no D segment can be confidently identified. Read as DNA, the sequence is TGTGCCAGCTCACCATTAATGAGTGCAGATACGCAGTATTTT. This encodes CASSPLMSADTQYF. Beyond the CDR3, the reference TRBV18 and TRBJ2-3 genes provide the residues; the full variable domain reads: NAGVMQNPRHLVRRRGQEARLRCSPMKGHSHVYWYRQLPEEGLKFMVYLQKENIIDESGMPKERFSAEFPKEGPSILRIQQVVRGDSAAYFCASSPLMSADTQYFGPGTRLTVL.